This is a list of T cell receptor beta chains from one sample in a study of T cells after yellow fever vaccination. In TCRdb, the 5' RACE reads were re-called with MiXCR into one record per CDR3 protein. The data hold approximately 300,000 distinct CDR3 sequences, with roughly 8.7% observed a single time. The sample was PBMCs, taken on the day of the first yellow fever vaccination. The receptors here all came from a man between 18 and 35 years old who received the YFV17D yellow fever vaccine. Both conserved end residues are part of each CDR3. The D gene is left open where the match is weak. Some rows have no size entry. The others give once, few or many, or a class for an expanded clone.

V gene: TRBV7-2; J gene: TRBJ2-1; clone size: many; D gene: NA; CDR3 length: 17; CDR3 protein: CASSLYPGGARIDEQFF; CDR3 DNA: TGTGCCAGCAGCTTATACCCCGGGGGCGCCCGGATAGATGAGCAGTTCTTC
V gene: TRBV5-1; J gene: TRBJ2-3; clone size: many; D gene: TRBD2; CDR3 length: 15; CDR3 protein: CASSGSGGVADTQYF; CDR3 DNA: TGCGCCAGCAGCGGAAGCGGGGGGGTCGCAGATACGCAGTATTTT
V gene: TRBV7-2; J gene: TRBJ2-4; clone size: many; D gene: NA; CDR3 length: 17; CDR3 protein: CASSLVVRGGPGNIQYF; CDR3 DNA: TGTGCCAGCAGCTTAGTCGTCAGGGGGGGCCCCGGAAACATTCAGTACTTC
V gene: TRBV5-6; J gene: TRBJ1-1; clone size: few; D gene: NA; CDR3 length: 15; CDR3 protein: CASSFASGGDTEAFF; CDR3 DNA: TGTGCCAGCAGCTTCGCATCGGGGGGGGACACTGAAGCTTTCTTT
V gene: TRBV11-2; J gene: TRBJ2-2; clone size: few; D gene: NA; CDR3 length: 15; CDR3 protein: CASSLLGELGGELFF; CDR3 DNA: TGTGCCAGCAGCTTATTAGGGGAGTTGGGCGGGGAGCTGTTTTTT
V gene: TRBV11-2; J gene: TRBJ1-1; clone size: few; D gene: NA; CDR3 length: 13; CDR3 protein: CASSLTQGSEAFF; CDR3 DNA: TGTGCCAGCAGCTTGACACAGGGTTCTGAAGCTTTCTTT
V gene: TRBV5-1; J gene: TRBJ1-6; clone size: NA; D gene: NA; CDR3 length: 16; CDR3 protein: CASSLSEMGRNSPLHF; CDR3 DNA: TGCGCCAGCAGCTTGTCAGAGATGGGGAGGAATTCACCCCTCCACTTT
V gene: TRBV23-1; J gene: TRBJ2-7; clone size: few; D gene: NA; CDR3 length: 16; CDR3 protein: CASSRAPGRESYEQYF; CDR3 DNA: TGCGCCAGCAGTCGGGCCCCAGGCAGGGAATCCTACGAGCAGTACTTC
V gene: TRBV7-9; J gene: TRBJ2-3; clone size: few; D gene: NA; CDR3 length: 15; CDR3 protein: CASSYRQVHTDTQYF; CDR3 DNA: TGTGCCAGCAGCTACAGACAGGTCCACACAGATACGCAGTATTTT
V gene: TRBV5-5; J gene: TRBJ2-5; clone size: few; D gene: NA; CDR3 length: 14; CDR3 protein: CASSLLREPETQYF; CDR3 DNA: TGTGCCAGCAGCTTGCTCCGGGAGCCAGAGACCCAGTACTTC
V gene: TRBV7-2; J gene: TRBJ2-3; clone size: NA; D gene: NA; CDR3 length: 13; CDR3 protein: CASSLSPADTQYF; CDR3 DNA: TGTGCCAGCAGCTTATCACCAGCAGATACGCAGTATTTT
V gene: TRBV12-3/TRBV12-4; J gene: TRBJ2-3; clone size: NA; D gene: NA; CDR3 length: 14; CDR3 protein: CASSSRGAEDTQYF; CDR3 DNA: TGTGCCAGCAGTTCCCGGGGGGCTGAAGATACGCAGTATTTT
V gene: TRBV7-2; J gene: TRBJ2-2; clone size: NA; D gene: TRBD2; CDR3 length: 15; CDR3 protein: CASSATSGGAGELFF; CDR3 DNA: TGTGCCAGCAGCGCGACTAGCGGGGGGGCCGGGGAGCTGTTTTTT
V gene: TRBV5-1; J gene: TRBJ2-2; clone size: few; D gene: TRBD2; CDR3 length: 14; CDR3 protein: CASTREGASGELFF; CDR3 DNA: TGCGCCAGCACCAGGGAGGGCGCCTCCGGGGAGCTGTTTTTT
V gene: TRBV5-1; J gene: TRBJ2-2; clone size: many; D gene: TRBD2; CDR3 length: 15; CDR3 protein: CASSSGLAGTGELFF; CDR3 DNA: TGCGCCAGCAGCTCGGGACTAGCGGGGACCGGGGAGCTGTTTTTT
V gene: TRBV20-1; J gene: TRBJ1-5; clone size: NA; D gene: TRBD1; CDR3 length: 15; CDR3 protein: CSARTGDRFNQPQHF; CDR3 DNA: TGCAGTGCTAGAACAGGGGATCGGTTCAATCAGCCCCAGCATTTT
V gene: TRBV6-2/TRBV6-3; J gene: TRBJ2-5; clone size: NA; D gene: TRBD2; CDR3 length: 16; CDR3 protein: CASSYNLPSGQETQYF; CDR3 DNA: TGTGCCAGCAGTTACAATTTGCCTAGCGGCCAAGAGACCCAGTACTTC
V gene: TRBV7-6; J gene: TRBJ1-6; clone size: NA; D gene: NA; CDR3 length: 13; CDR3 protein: CASSFSANSPLHF; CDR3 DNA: TGTGCCAGCAGCTTCTCTGCGAATTCACCCCTCCACTTT
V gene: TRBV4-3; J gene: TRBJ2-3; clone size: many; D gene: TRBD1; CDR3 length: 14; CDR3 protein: CASSQDRGKDTQYF; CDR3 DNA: TGCGCCAGCAGCCAGGACAGGGGAAAAGATACGCAGTATTTT
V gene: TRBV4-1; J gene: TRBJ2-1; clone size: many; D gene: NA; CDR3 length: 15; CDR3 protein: CASSQAGQGYNEQFF; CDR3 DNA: TGCGCCAGCAGCCAAGCTGGCCAGGGGTACAATGAGCAGTTCTTC
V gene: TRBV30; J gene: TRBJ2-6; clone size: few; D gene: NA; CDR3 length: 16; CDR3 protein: CAWSVLLGSGANVLTF; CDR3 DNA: TGTGCCTGGAGTGTGCTCTTGGGCTCTGGGGCCAACGTCCTGACTTTC
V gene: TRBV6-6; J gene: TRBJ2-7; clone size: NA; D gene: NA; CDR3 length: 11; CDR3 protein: CASSSAGEQYF; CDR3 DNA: TGTGCCAGCAGTTCTGCTGGCGAGCAGTACTTC
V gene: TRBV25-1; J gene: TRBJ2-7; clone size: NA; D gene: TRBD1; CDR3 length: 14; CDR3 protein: CASSRQGSFYEQYF; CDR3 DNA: TGTGCCAGCAGTCGACAGGGGTCCTTCTACGAGCAGTACTTC
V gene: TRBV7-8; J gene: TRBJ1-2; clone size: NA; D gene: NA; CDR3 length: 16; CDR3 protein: CASSLPRIGGDYGYTF; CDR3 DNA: TGTGCCAGCAGCTTACCTCGGATCGGGGGGGACTATGGCTACACCTTC
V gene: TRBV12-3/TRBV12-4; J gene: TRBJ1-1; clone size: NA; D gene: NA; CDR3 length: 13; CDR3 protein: CASEEQANTEAFF; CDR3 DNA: TGTGCCAGCGAAGAACAGGCGAACACTGAAGCTTTCTTT
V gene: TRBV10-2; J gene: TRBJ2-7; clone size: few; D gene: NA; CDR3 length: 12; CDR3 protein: CASSVIVNEQYF; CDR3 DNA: TGCGCCAGCAGTGTAATAGTGAACGAGCAGTACTTC
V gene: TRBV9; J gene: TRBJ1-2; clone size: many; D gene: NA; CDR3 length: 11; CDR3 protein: CASSALGGYTF; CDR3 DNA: TGTGCCAGCAGCGCCCTGGGGGGCTACACCTTC
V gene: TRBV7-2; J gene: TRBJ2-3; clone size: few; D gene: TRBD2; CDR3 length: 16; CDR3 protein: CASSLFSGGARDTQYF; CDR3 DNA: TGTGCCAGCAGCTTATTTAGCGGGGGGGCCAGAGATACGCAGTATTTT
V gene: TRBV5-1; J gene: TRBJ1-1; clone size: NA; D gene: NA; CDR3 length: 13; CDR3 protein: CASSPYDSPEAFF; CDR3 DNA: TGCGCCAGCAGCCCGTACGACAGCCCTGAAGCTTTCTTT
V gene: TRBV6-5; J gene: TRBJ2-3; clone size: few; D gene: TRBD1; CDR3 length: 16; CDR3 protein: CASSYFWGQGTDTQYF; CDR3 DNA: TGTGCCAGCAGTTACTTTTGGGGACAGGGCACAGATACGCAGTATTTT
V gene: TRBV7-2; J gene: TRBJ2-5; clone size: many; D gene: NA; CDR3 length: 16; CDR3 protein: CASSLLGRIGSETQYF; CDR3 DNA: TGTGCCAGCAGCTTACTGGGCAGAATAGGCTCCGAGACCCAGTACTTC
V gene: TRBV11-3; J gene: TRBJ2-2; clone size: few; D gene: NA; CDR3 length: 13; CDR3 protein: CASSSERAGELFF; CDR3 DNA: TGTGCCAGCAGCTCCGAGCGGGCCGGGGAGCTGTTTTTT
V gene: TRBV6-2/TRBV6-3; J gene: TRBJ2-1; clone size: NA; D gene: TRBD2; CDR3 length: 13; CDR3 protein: CASTGGGAYEQFF; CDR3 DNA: TGTGCCAGCACCGGCGGGGGGGCCTATGAGCAGTTCTTC
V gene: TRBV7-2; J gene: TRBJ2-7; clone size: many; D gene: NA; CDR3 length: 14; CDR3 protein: CASSFQGSSYEQYF; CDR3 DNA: TGTGCCAGCAGCTTTCAGGGGAGCTCCTACGAGCAGTACTTC
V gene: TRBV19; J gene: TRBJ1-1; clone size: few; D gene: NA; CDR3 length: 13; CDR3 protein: CASSMEGYTEAFF; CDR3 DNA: TGTGCCAGTAGTATGGAGGGATACACTGAAGCTTTCTTT
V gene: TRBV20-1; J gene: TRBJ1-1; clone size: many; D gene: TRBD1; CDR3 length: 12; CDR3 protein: CSASLQGARAFF; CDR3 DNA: TGCAGTGCTAGTTTGCAGGGGGCACGAGCTTTCTTT
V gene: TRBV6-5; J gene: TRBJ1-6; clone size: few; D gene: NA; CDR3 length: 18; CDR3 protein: CASSYGFLGASYNSPLHF; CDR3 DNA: TGTGCCAGCAGTTATGGGTTTTTGGGGGCGTCGTATAATTCACCCCTCCACTTT
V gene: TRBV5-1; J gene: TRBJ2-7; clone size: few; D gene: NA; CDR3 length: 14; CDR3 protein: CASSLDNRVGEQYF; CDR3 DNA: TGCGCCAGCAGCTTGGACAATAGGGTTGGAGAGCAGTACTTC
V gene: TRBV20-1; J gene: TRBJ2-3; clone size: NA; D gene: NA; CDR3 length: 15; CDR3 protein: CSATRRDSFTDTQYF; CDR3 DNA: TGCAGTGCTACCCGCCGGGACTCATTCACAGATACGCAGTATTTT
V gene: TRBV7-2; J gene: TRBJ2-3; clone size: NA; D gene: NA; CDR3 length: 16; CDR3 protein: CASSLARGRGGDTQYF; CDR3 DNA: TGTGCCAGCAGCTTAGCGCGGGGGCGAGGCGGTGATACGCAGTATTTT
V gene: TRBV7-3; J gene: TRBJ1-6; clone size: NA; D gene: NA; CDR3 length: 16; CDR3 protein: CASSLNAGGPNSPLHF; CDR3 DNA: TGTGCCAGCAGCTTAAACGCCGGGGGGCCGAATTCACCCCTCCACTTT
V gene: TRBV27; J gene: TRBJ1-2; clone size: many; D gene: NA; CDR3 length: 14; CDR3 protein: CASSWGGPNYGYTF; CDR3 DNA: TGTGCCAGCAGTTGGGGGGGCCCTAACTATGGCTACACCTTC
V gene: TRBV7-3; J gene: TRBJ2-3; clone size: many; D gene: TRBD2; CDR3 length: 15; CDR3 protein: CASSLRLAGGDTQYF; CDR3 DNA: TGTGCCAGCAGCCTGAGACTAGCGGGTGGTGATACGCAGTATTTT
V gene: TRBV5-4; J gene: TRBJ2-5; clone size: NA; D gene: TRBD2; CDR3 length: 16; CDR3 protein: CASRSGGALGQETQYF; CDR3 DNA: TGTGCCAGCAGGAGCGGGGGGGCCCTCGGCCAAGAGACCCAGTACTTC
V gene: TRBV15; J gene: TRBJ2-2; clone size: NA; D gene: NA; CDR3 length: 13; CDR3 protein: CATSRDGDRELFF; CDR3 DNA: TGTGCCACCAGCAGAGATGGGGATCGGGAGCTGTTTTTT
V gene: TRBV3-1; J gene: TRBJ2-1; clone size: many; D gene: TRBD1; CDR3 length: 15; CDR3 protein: CASSQVAGTGTEQFF; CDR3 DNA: TGTGCCAGCAGCCAAGTCGCCGGGACAGGGACTGAGCAGTTCTTC
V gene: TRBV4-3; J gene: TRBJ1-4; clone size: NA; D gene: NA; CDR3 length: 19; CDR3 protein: CASSQDSMGGLATNEKLFF; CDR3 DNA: TGCGCCAGCAGCCAAGATAGTATGGGGGGCCTTGCAACTAATGAAAAACTGTTTTTT
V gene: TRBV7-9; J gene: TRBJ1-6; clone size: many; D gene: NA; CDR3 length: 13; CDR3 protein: CASSLEGDSPLHF; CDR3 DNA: TGTGCCAGCAGCTTAGAGGGGGATTCACCCCTCCACTTT
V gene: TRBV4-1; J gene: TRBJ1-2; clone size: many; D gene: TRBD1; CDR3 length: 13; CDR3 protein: CASNERTGDGYTF; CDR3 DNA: TGCGCCAGCAACGAGAGGACAGGAGATGGCTACACCTTC
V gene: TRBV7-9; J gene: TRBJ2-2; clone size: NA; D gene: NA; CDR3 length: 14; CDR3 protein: CASSRTKNTGELFF; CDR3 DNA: TGTGCCAGCAGCCGGACAAAGAACACCGGGGAGCTGTTTTTT
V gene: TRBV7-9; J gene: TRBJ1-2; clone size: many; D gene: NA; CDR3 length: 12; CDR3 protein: CASSLAGYGYTF; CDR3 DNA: TGTGCCAGCAGCTTAGCAGGCTATGGCTACACCTTC
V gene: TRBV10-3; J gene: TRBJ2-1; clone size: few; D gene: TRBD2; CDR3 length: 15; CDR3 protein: CAISESYGGYNEQFF; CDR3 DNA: TGTGCCATCAGTGAGTCTTACGGGGGGTACAATGAGCAGTTCTTC
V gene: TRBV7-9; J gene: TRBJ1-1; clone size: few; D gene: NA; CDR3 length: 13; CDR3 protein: CASSLFASEEAFF; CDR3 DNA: TGTGCCAGCAGCTTATTTGCCTCTGAGGAGGCTTTCTTT
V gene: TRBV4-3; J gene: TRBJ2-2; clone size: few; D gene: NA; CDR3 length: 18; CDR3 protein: CASSQGVDRFEGTGELFF; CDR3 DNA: TGCGCCAGCAGCCAAGGAGTGGACAGATTCGAAGGCACCGGGGAGCTGTTTTTT